This entry lists 21 T cell receptor beta chains sequenced from one sample in a study of identical twins. One entry per CDR3 protein results from TCRdb running MiXCR on the 5' RACE reads. The sample has some 440,000 distinct CDR3 sequences, more than 20% seen once. The same sample was also studied in work on T cells expressing NK-cell markers.

The sequencing input was CD4+ T cells sorted from blood. These receptor sequences come from a young woman in good health.

This clonotype was counted between two and nine times. V usage is TRBV5-1 and J usage is TRBJ1-2; 7 positions agree with TRBD1. The CDR3 length is 14 residues. Germline lookup yields CDR1 SGHRS and CDR2 YFSETQ. Losses at the gene ends were 1 base for V and 4 bases for J; bases not matched to a gene: 4. The CDR3: CASSLPTGIYGYTF. The CDR3 bases are TGCGCCAGCAGCTTGCCGACAGGGATCTATGGCTACACCTTC.

This clonotype was seen many times. The rearrangement joins TRBV7-9 to TRBJ2-3, with TRBD2 matching 13 bases. Trimming cost V 5 bases and J 9 bases; bases outside gene matches: 5. CDR1 is SEHNR and CDR2 is FQNEAQ in the germline V gene (reference sequence). The CDR3 totals 14 residues. DNA for the CDR3: TGTGCCAGCAGCGTTGGGACTAGCGGGATGACGCAGTATTTT. Its translation is CASSVGTSGMTQYF.

The rearrangement uses TRBV10-3 and TRBJ1-5, with D possibly matching TRBD1 (5 bases). From germline, CDR1 is ENHRY and CDR2 SYGVKD. The CDR3 has 14 residues. V was clipped by 0 bases and J by 7 bases, with 10 bases between them. The CDR3 spells CAISESLWDQPQHF. For the CDR3, the DNA is TGTGCCATCAGTGAGTCTTTATGGGACCAGCCCCAGCATTTT.

The chain has TRBV7-3 and TRBJ2-1; 7 bases line up with TRBD1. Per the germline V gene, CDR1 is SGHTA and CDR2 is FQGTGA. The CDR3 runs to 15 residues. V gave up 2 bases and J gave up 5 bases; unmatched junction bases: 6. CDR3 loop: CASSLQGGRDNEQFF. CDR3 sequence (DNA): TGTGCCAGCAGCTTACAAGGGGGCCGGGACAATGAGCAGTTCTTC.

In this sample, this clonotype turned up a few times. This rearrangement joins TRBV29-1 to TRBJ2-3, with a weak D call TRBD1 (6 bases). The length of the CDR3 is 11 residues. V lost 6 bases, J lost 4 bases, and 8 bases lay in between. The germline CDR1 and CDR2 sequences are SQVTM and ANQGSEA. The CDR3 loop reads CSVAGADTQYF. Here the CDR3 DNA reads TGCAGCGTAGCAGGGGCAGATACGCAGTATTTT.

There are a few counts of this clonotype. The rearrangement links TRBV7-9 to TRBJ2-5; TRBD1 matches at 10 bases. The germline CDR1 and CDR2 sequences are SEHNR and FQNEAQ (reference sequence). V lost 5 bases, J lost 3 bases, and 12 bases stayed unmatched. The CDR3 loop spans 17 amino acids. The CDR3, as DNA: TGTGCCAGCAGCCTTAAGAGCGGGACAGGGGCTAAAGAGACCCAGTACTTC. It encodes CASSLKSGTGAKETQYF. Full variable domain (rest looked up from reference TRBV7-9 and TRBJ2-5): DTGVSQNPRHKITKRGQNVTFRCDPISEHNRLYWYRQTLGQGPEFLTYFQNEAQLEKSRLLSDRFSAERPKGSFSTLEIQRTEQGDSAMYLCASSLKSGTGAKETQYFGPGTRLLVL.

V is TRBV5-1 and J is TRBJ2-1; a possible D gene is TRBD1 (6 bases). The CDR3 is made up of 14 amino acids. Trimming shortened V by 2 bases and J by 9 bases, and 15 bases separated the two germline ends. The germline V gene has CDR1 SGHRS and CDR2 YFSETQ. CDR3: CASSLTGSSSEQFF. CDR3 DNA sequence: TGCGCCAGCAGCTTAACAGGGAGTAGTAGTGAGCAGTTCTTC.

The chain joins TRBV9 to TRBJ2-5; D not certain. CDR1 is SGDLS and CDR2 is YYNGEE in the germline V gene. The germline V and J ends were trimmed by 3 bases and 6 bases, with 9 bases remaining between them. CDR3 length: 12 residues. The CDR3 here is CASSGGFQTQYF. In nucleotides, the CDR3 is TGTGCCAGCAGCGGGGGTTTTCAGACCCAGTACTTC.

This clonotype was seen more than once but under ten times. The rearrangement links TRBV5-6 to TRBJ2-1; no reliable D call. V was pared by 3 bases and J by 10 bases, with 11 bases between. CDR1 and CDR2 from the germline V gene are SGHDT and YYEEEE. There are 12 residues in the CDR3. The chain's CDR3 is CASSSGSSEQFF. Written as DNA, the CDR3 is TGTGCCAGCAGCTCCGGGTCGAGCGAGCAGTTCTTC.

The V and J genes are TRBV20-1 and TRBJ2-1; TRBD2 aligns across 10 bases. CDR1 is DFQATT, CDR2 SNEGSKA, per germline (reference sequence). Trimming took 5 bases from V and 3 from J; bases not matched to a gene: 7. The CDR3 length is 15 residues. The CDR3 DNA follows: TGCAGTGCTGCAACGACTAGCGGGCTCTACAATGAGCAGTTCTTC. Its translation is CSAATTSGLYNEQFF.

This clonotype came up a few times. The chain carries TRBV20-1 and TRBJ2-1; a possible D gene is TRBD1 (6 bases). CDR3 length equals 12 residues. Germline values: CDR1 DFQATT, CDR2 SNEGSKA (reference sequence). The V gene lost 4 bases and the J gene lost 6 bases, with 10 bases spanning the gap. CDR3 residues: CSANRQANEQFF. DNA of the CDR3: TGCAGTGCTAACCGACAGGCCAATGAGCAGTTCTTC.

This clonotype was observed many times. The rearrangement uses TRBV12-3 or TRBV12-4 and TRBJ2-1; no definite D call. This CDR3 comprises 12 residues. V lost 3 bases, J lost 8 bases, and 8 bases lay in between. CDR3 DNA: TGTGCCAGCAGTTTGGATAAGTATGAGCAGTTCTTC. As protein: CASSLDKYEQFF.

In its sample, this clonotype was seen a few times. The chain employs TRBV7-2 and TRBJ2-1; weak D call: TRBD2 (6 bases). V gave up 5 bases and J gave up 0 bases, with 11 bases separating them. The length of the CDR3 is 15 residues. Germline assignment: CDR1 SGHTA and CDR2 FQGNSA. The CDR3 DNA reads as TGTGCCAGCAGCCTTAGCGGATACTCCTACAATGAGCAGTTCTTC. As protein: CASSLSGYSYNEQFF.

This chain links TRBV6-2 or TRBV6-3 with TRBJ2-1, with D possibly called TRBD1 or TRBD2 (5 bases each). Trimming removed 7 bases at V and 1 base at J, with 20 bases between. This CDR3 region has 17 residues. Germline loops: CDR1 MNHEY, CDR2 SVGEGT. The CDR3 nucleotides are TGTGCCAGCAAGTCCCTCCAGGGAGCGGCGTCCTACAATGAGCAGTTCTTC. Protein sequence: CASKSLQGAASYNEQFF.

The chain employs TRBV20-1 and TRBJ2-3; D is uncertain. The length of the CDR3 is 12 residues. CDR1 DFQATT and CDR2 SNEGSKA come from the germline V gene (reference sequence). The V end lost 4 bases, the J end lost 6 bases, and 11 bases lay between the germline ends. The CDR3: CSAKDLPDTQYF. In DNA form, the CDR3 reads TGCAGTGCTAAGGACCTACCGGATACGCAGTATTTT.

The V call is TRBV9, the J call TRBJ2-6; D is perhaps TRBD2 (5 bases). CDR3 size: 18 residues. Germline values: CDR1 SGDLS, CDR2 YYNGEE. Deletions cut 4 bases from V and 0 bases from J, with 17 bases between. The CDR3 sequence: CASSPLQEAFSGANVLTF. The DNA for the CDR3 is TGTGCCAGCAGCCCTCTCCAGGAGGCTTTCTCTGGGGCCAACGTCCTGACTTTC. Using reference TRBV9 and TRBJ2-6 for the parts outside the CDR3, the full variable domain is DSGVTQTPKHLITATGQRVTLRCSPRSGDLSVYWYQQSLDQGLQFLIQYYNGEERAKGNILERFSAQQFPDLHSELNLSSLELGDSALYFCASSPLQEAFSGANVLTFGAGSRLTVL.

V usage is TRBV5-1 and J usage is TRBJ2-1; TRBD1 might be the D (5 bases). CDR1 is SGHRS and CDR2 is YFSETQ in the germline V gene. Trimming cost V 4 bases and J 1 base, with 15 bases left between them. CDR3 length: 16 residues. This CDR3 reads CASSMAAGWSYNEQFF. CDR3 bases: TGCGCCAGCAGCATGGCGGCAGGGTGGTCCTACAATGAGCAGTTCTTC.

This chain joins TRBV7-2 and TRBJ2-3, with 8 bases matching TRBD2. Germline-derived CDR1 and CDR2 are SGHTA and FQGNSA. The CDR3 is made up of 14 amino acids. V lost 3 bases, J lost 6 bases, and 5 bases stayed unmatched. The CDR3 nucleotides are TGTGCCAGCAGCTTTACTACTAGCGGTGATACGCAGTATTTT. Protein product: CASSFTTSGDTQYF.

This clonotype was counted a few times. V gene TRBV20-1 combines with J gene TRBJ1-4; no clear D gene. Germline loops: CDR1 DFQATT, CDR2 SNEGSKA (reference sequence). The CDR3 loop spans 12 amino acids. V shed 6 bases and J shed 8 bases, with 13 bases lying between them. DNA for the CDR3: TGCAGTGCGAGGGCATCTCGGGAAAAACTGTTTTTT. Translation: CSARASREKLFF.

This clonotype was recorded a few times. V and J are TRBV5-1 and TRBJ2-2; the D is unclear. Germline CDR1 and CDR2: SGHRS and YFSETQ. The V gene lost 7 bases and the J gene lost 2 bases, with 15 bases spanning the gap. The CDR3 loop spans 15 amino acids. The CDR3 nucleotides are TGCGCCAGCCGATGGGCCCTTGGAAACACCGGGGAGCTGTTTTTT. Translating gives CASRWALGNTGELFF.

This clonotype was seen a handful of times. The chain couples TRBV10-1 to TRBJ1-1, with D hard to call. Germline CDR1 and CDR2: WNHNN and SYGVQD (reference sequence). CDR3 length equals 13 residues. Trimming took off 4 bases at V and 4 bases at J, with 10 bases between the two ends. CDR3 nucleotide sequence: TGCGCCAGCAGTGCTGGCCCGGTCACTGAAGCTTTCTTT. This encodes CASSAGPVTEAFF.